These 29 T cell receptor beta chains originate from one sample sequenced in a study of OX40 agonist ivuxolimab in advanced cancers. Produced via immunoSEQ multiplex PCR; TCRdb's table is partial and in-frame only. The repertoire holds about 64,000 clones, with approximately 90% as singletons. The sequenced sample was CD4+ or CD8+ T cells sorted from blood, obtained in a trial of the OX40 agonist ivuxolimab. These receptors were obtained from an adult with an advanced solid tumor such as melanoma, head and neck, liver or kidney cancer.

Only a few counts were recorded for this clone. The chain employs TRBV9 and TRBJ2-3; D possibly corresponds to TRBD2 (5 bases). The V end lost 0 bases, the J end lost 2 bases, and 13 bases lay between the germline ends. CDR1 and CDR2 (germline): SGDLS, YYNGEE. There are 16 residues in the CDR3. The DNA of the CDR3 is TGTGCCAGCAGCGTAGAGGTAGCGACCGTCACAGATACGCAGTATTTT. Translating gives CASSVEVATVTDTQYF.

This sequence joins TRBV7-9 and TRBJ2-2; TRBD2 matches at 9 bases. The V segment lost 4 bases and the J segment 2 bases; nucleotides outside the gene matches: 11. The CDR3 loop spans 18 amino acids. Germline CDR1 is SEHNR and CDR2 is FQNEAQ (reference sequence). The CDR3 DNA is TGTGCCAGCAGCTCACCCGGGACTAGCCGAGCCAACACCGGGGAGCTGTTTTTT. It yields the protein CASSSPGTSRANTGELFF.

For the CDR3, the DNA is TGTGCCAGTAGTAACGCCAACGATGGGGACGGTCGGTTCTTC. Protein: CASSNANDGDGRFF. The chain joins TRBV19 to TRBJ2-1; the D call may be TRBD1 or TRBD2 (5 bases each). The V gene's germline CDR1 is LNHDA and CDR2 SQIVND (reference sequence). The CDR3 runs 14 residues. Trimming stripped 4 bases from V and 15 bases from J, with 22 bases between. Full variable domain (missing parts from reference TRBV19 and TRBJ2-1): DGGITQSPKYLFRKEGQNVTLSCEQNLNHDAMYWYRQDPGQGLRLIYYSQIVNDFQKGDIAEGYSVSREKKESFPLTVTSAQKNPTAFYLCASSNANDGDGRFFGPGTRLTVL.

The chain has TRBV6-1 and TRBJ1-1, with no clear D. V lost 9 bases, J lost 1 base, and 6 bases lay in between. The CDR3 loop spans 11 amino acids. Germline lookup yields CDR1 MNHNS and CDR2 SASEGT. CDR3 bases: TGTGCCAGTCACAGGAACACTGAAGCTTTCTTT. It codes for CASHRNTEAFF.

The table lists this clone with a count of one. The chain recombines TRBV12-5 with TRBJ2-1; D perhaps matches TRBD2 (6 bases). The CDR3 is 14 residues long. V was trimmed by 2 bases and J by 6 bases, leaving 11 bases between them. CDR1 and CDR2 from the germline V gene are LGHNT and FRNRAP. CDR3 DNA: TGTGCTAGTGGTTTGATCGGGGGAATCAATGAGCAGTTCTTC. As protein: CASGLIGGINEQFF.

This chain uses TRBV6-5 with TRBJ1-5; unclear D gene. This CDR3 spans 15 amino acids. Per germline, CDR1 MNHEY and CDR2 SVGAGI. V lost 0 bases to trimming and J lost 1 base, with 7 bases between them. DNA of the CDR3: TGTGCCAGCAGTTACTCACTACTGAGCAATCAGCCCCAGCATTTT. Its translation is CASSYSLLSNQPQHF.

The chain recombines TRBV5-1 with TRBJ2-1; 7 bases are shared with TRBD2. CDR1 is SGHRS and CDR2 is YFSETQ in the germline V gene. This CDR3 comprises 15 residues. The J segment lost 2 bases and the V segment lost 4 bases, leaving 6 bases of the junction unmatched. The CDR3 spells CASSRASGTYNEQFF. The CDR3 coding sequence is TGCGCCAGCAGCCGCGCTAGCGGAACCTACAATGAGCAGTTCTTC.

The rearrangement joins TRBV2 to TRBJ1-1, with 12 bases lining up with TRBD1. With V trimmed by 6 bases and J by 4 bases, 6 bases remained unmatched. CDR1 SNHLY and CDR2 FYNNEI come from the germline V gene. This CDR3 spans 15 amino acids. CDR3 coding DNA: TGTGCCAGCAGGGGACAGGGGGCTATCGGCACTGAAGCTTTCTTT. Residues: CASRGQGAIGTEAFF.

The chain has TRBV4-1 and TRBJ2-7; 11 bases line up with TRBD2. The V and J ends lost 1 base and 2 bases, in that order; junction bases with no gene match: 13. The CDR3 consists of 19 residues. Germline-derived CDR1 and CDR2 are MGHRA and YSYEKL. The CDR3 here is CASSQVIASGRRFTYEQYF. The CDR3 DNA sequence: TGCGCCAGCAGCCAAGTCATCGCTAGCGGGAGGCGTTTCACCTACGAGCAGTACTTC.

This rearrangement joins TRBV10-3 to TRBJ2-2; D ambiguous. There are 15 residues in the CDR3. With 8 bases removed from V and 8 bases from J, the gap between germline ends came to 21 bases. Germline CDR1 reads ENHRY; CDR2 reads SYGVKD. CDR3 region: CAIQPESGVSGELFF. DNA of the CDR3: TGTGCCATCCAACCCGAGAGTGGGGTCTCGGGGGAGCTGTTTTTT.

This chain uses TRBV18 with TRBJ2-3; D is uncertain. The CDR3 has 15 residues. V was trimmed by 1 base and J by 2 bases, leaving 10 bases between them. Germline V gives CDR1 KGHSH, CDR2 LQKENI. CDR3 DNA: TGTGCCAGCTCACCACGCGCGGAGCCCACAGATACGCAGTATTTT. Translating it yields CASSPRAEPTDTQYF.

V is TRBV5-1 and J is TRBJ2-1; D might be TRBD1 (6 bases). Germline V CDR1 and CDR2: SGHRS, YFSETQ. The germline V and J ends were trimmed by 1 base and 15 bases, with 17 bases remaining between them. There are 13 residues in the CDR3. The CDR3 bases are TGCGCCAGCAGCTTGAGGGGGTCAGGGCTTATGTTCTTC. It yields the protein CASSLRGSGLMFF.

V usage is TRBV27 and J usage is TRBJ1-3; a weak D match, TRBD1 (5 bases). V gave up 4 bases and J gave up 2 bases, with 12 bases separating them. This CDR3 region has 15 residues. The V gene's germline CDR1 is MNHEY and CDR2 SMNVEV (reference sequence). CDR3 amino acids: CASSSSRAPGNTIYF. The CDR3 nucleotides read TGTGCCAGCAGTTCATCCAGGGCACCTGGAAACACCATATATTTT.

J is TRBJ2-7 and V is TRBV7-2, with 10 bases that match TRBD2. V gave up 4 bases and J gave up 3 bases; unmatched junction bases: 3. In germline, CDR1 is SGHTA, CDR2 FQGNSA. CDR3 length: 14 residues. The CDR3 region is CASSWTSGSYEQYF. As DNA, the CDR3 is TGTGCCAGCAGCTGGACTAGCGGAAGCTACGAGCAGTACTTC.

The chain combines TRBV30 with TRBJ1-2, with D perhaps matching TRBD1 (5 bases). There are 13 residues in the CDR3. The V gene lost 0 bases and the J gene lost 2 bases, with 7 bases spanning the gap. Germline V gives CDR1 GTSNPN, CDR2 SVGIG (reference sequence). CDR3 nucleotides: TGTGCCTGGAGTGTCTCAGGGAACTATGGCTACACCTTC. Protein product: CAWSVSGNYGYTF. Complete variable domain (other parts from reference TRBV30 and TRBJ1-2): SQTIHQWPATLVQPVGSPLSLECTVEGTSNPNLYWYRQAAGRGLQLLFYSVGIGQISSEVPQNLSASRPQDRQFILSSKKLLLSDSGFYLCAWSVSGNYGYTFGSGTRLTVV.

The genes are TRBV9 and TRBJ1-3; D is unresolved. This CDR3 region has 15 residues. V shed 0 bases and J shed 0 bases, with 7 bases lying between them. Germline values: CDR1 SGDLS, CDR2 YYNGEE. CDR3 sequence (DNA): TGTGCCAGCAGCGTAGTAGGGTACTCTGGAAACACCATATATTTT. Translated: CASSVVGYSGNTIYF.

The V gene is TRBV19, the J gene TRBJ1-5, with 7 nucleotides matching TRBD1. V dropped 6 bases and J dropped 1; count of bases not matched to a gene: 6. Looked up from germline, CDR1 is LNHDA and CDR2 is SQIVND (reference sequence). The CDR3 has 15 residues. The DNA for the CDR3 is TGTGCCAGTAGACCTGCAGGGGGGAGCAATCAGCCCCAGCATTTT. It specifies CASRPAGGSNQPQHF.

The V call is TRBV6-5, the J call TRBJ1-5; D remains ambiguous. Deletions cut 7 bases from V and 4 bases from J, with 14 bases between. This CDR3 has 14 residues. Germline-derived CDR1 and CDR2 are MNHEY and SVGAGI. The CDR3 loop is CASISGPSNQPQHF. The CDR3 DNA follows: TGTGCCAGCATTTCCGGACCCAGTAATCAGCCCCAGCATTTT.

The gene calls are TRBV25-1 and TRBJ2-7; a weak D match, TRBD1 (6 bases). Germline V gene sequence: CDR1 MGHDK, CDR2 SYGVNS. The CDR3 runs to 15 residues. Trimming pared 2 bases from V and 2 bases from J, leaving 13 bases between. The CDR3 region is CASSEGSGVTYEQYF. The CDR3 coding sequence is TGTGCCAGCAGTGAAGGTTCAGGGGTAACCTACGAGCAGTACTTC.

This clone was counted a single time. The chain recombines TRBV21-1 with TRBJ2-3; TRBD2, as called in the table, went unchecked against the DNA. TRBV21-1 is designated a pseudogene. The CDR3 sequence is 16 residues long. In DNA, the CDR3 is TGTGCCAGCAGCACGTGGGCGGGAGTCCACACAGATACGCAGTATTTT. This codes for CASSTWAGVHTDTQYF.

This clone showed up just once. The chain couples TRBV7-9 to TRBJ1-2; 7 bases are shared with TRBD1. Germline trimming cut 4 bases from V and 4 bases from J; bases unmatched to any gene: 9. The CDR3 extends over 15 amino acids. Germline V lookup: CDR1 SEHNR, CDR2 FQNEAQ (reference sequence). Here the CDR3 reads CASSYERTGGYGYTF. CDR3 coding DNA: TGTGCCAGCAGCTACGAGCGGACAGGCGGCTATGGCTACACCTTC.

This chain joins TRBV5-1 and TRBJ1-1; 8 bases line up with TRBD1. The V and J ends lost 4 bases and 1 base, in that order; junction bases with no gene match: 3. CDR1 and CDR2 from the germline V gene are SGHRS and YFSETQ. The CDR3 loop spans 14 amino acids. CDR3 DNA sequence: TGCGCCAGCAGCCCAGACAGGGGGAACACTGAAGCTTTCTTT. This encodes CASSPDRGNTEAFF.

The gene calls are TRBV9 and TRBJ2-7; D perhaps matches TRBD2 (5 bases). The V end was cut by 1 base, the J end by 3 bases, with 17 bases between. The CDR3 is 16 residues long. Germline-derived CDR1 and CDR2 are SGDLS and YYNGEE. This chain's CDR3 is CASSVSPEEERYEQYF. Written as DNA, the CDR3 is TGTGCCAGCAGCGTATCCCCTGAGGAGGAGCGCTACGAGCAGTACTTC.

The chain combines TRBV5-1 with TRBJ1-1; no reliable D call. The V gene's germline CDR1 is SGHRS and CDR2 YFSETQ. V dropped 2 bases and J dropped 0 bases, with 11 bases sitting between them. This CDR3 has 15 amino acids. CDR3 coding DNA: TGCGCCAGCAGCTTAACTGCTTCGATGAACACTGAAGCTTTCTTT. Translation gives CASSLTASMNTEAFF.

V is TRBV2 and J is TRBJ2-3; the D gene is possibly TRBD1 (6 bases). Germline lookup yields CDR1 SNHLY and CDR2 FYNNEI. The CDR3 is made up of 13 amino acids. Trimming pared 8 bases from V and 2 bases from J, leaving 11 bases between. The CDR3 loop reads CASFRGYTDTQYF. CDR3 DNA: TGTGCCAGCTTTAGGGGGTACACAGATACGCAGTATTTT.

This clone was seen only once. The rearrangement links TRBV20-1 to TRBJ2-2, with D unresolved. Germline CDR1 DFQATT, CDR2 SNEGSKA (reference sequence). The CDR3 is 11 residues long. The germline V and J ends were trimmed by 2 bases and 2 bases, with 0 bases remaining between them. CDR3 nucleotides: TGCAGTGCTAGAAACACCGGGGAGCTGTTTTTT. Amino acids: CSARNTGELFF.

V and J are TRBV11-2 and TRBJ2-1; no firm D call. The CDR3 loop spans 14 amino acids. Germline lookup yields CDR1 SGHAT and CDR2 FQNNGV. V shed 1 base and J shed 5 bases, with 9 bases lying between them. The CDR3 sequence: CASSLVASDNEQFF. For the CDR3, the DNA is TGTGCCAGCAGCTTAGTTGCTAGTGACAATGAGCAGTTCTTC.

CDR3 residues: CASSLPLAGASDTQYF. The CDR3 coding sequence is TGTGCCAGCAGCCTCCCCCTAGCGGGAGCTTCAGATACGCAGTATTTT. The chain employs TRBV7-9 and TRBJ2-3, with 10 bases matching TRBD2. The CDR3 totals 16 residues. Germline assignment: CDR1 SEHNR and CDR2 FQNEAQ (reference sequence). Trimming took 5 bases from V and 4 from J; bases not matched to a gene: 9. The entire variable domain, with the rest obtained from reference TRBV7-9 and TRBJ2-3, is as follows: DTGVSQNPRHKITKRGQNVTFRCDPISEHNRLYWYRQTLGQGPEFLTYFQNEAQLEKSRLLSDRFSAERPKGSFSTLEIQRTEQGDSAMYLCASSLPLAGASDTQYFGPGTRLTVL.

The chain has TRBV7-8 and TRBJ2-7, with 7 bases aligning to TRBD1. Germline CDR1 and CDR2: SGHVS and FQNEAQ. J gave up 0 bases and V 1 base, and 3 bases lay outside the gene matches. The length of the CDR3 is 15 residues. The CDR3: CASSLVSGGSYEQYF. Written as DNA, the CDR3 is TGTGCCAGCAGCTTAGTTTCAGGGGGCTCCTACGAGCAGTACTTC.